Following are 16 T cell receptor beta chains from one sample sequenced in a study of blood T cell repertoires in COVID-19. Repertoires were generated with immunoSEQ multiplex PCR, while TCRdb's copy carries only in-frame clones and drops some. Here the sample spans roughly 87,000 clones, under 85% being singletons. Input material: peripheral blood. The receptors originated from a woman of 80 years or more with COVID-19, enrolled during active disease.

The V gene is TRBV7-9, the J gene TRBJ2-1, with 10 bases matching TRBD1. CDR3 length equals 17 residues. Germline loops: CDR1 SEHNR, CDR2 FQNEAQ (reference sequence). J was trimmed by 5 bases and V by 5 bases; bases with no gene match: 12. DNA of the CDR3: TGTGCCAGCAGCCCAATTTGGGGACAGGGGAGAAACAATGAGCAGTTCTTC. Protein product: CASSPIWGQGRNNEQFF.

The V and J genes are TRBV10-3 and TRBJ2-4; D is possibly TRBD2 (6 bases). The V end lost 6 bases, the J end lost 3 bases, and 12 bases lay between the germline ends. The CDR3 contains 14 residues. Germline V gene data show CDR1 as ENHRY and CDR2 as SYGVKD. CDR3 sequence (DNA): TGTGCCATCAGCCCGGTGGGAGGCAAAAACATTCAGTACTTC. Its translation is CAISPVGGKNIQYF.

The rearrangement links TRBV23-1 to TRBJ2-2; a possible D gene is TRBD2 (6 bases). TRBV23-1 is noted as an ORF with a role that remains uncertain. The CDR3 is 15 residues long. V lost 11 bases, J lost 6 bases, and 22 bases lay in between. CDR3: CASGPVGGVSGELFF. The CDR3 DNA reads TGCGCCTCGGGCCCAGTAGGCGGGGTATCCGGGGAGCTGTTTTTT.

The J gene is TRBJ2-7, the V gene TRBV27; 7 bases match TRBD1. Trimming cost V 3 bases and J 5 bases; bases outside gene matches: 19. Germline V lookup: CDR1 MNHEY, CDR2 SMNVEV (reference sequence). This CDR3 is 18 amino acids long. The CDR3 DNA follows: TGTGCCAGCAGTTTCGACATACAGGGGAACGGGGCGTTGGACGAGCAGTACTTC. Amino acids: CASSFDIQGNGALDEQYF.

In its sample, this clone was seen once. The CDR3 coding sequence is TGTGCCAGCAGTTACAGTTGGAGTCTACAAGACAATGAGCAGTTCTTC. Protein: CASSYSWSLQDNEQFF. The chain couples TRBV6-5 to TRBJ2-1; D not certain. The CDR3 spans 16 residues. Per germline, CDR1 MNHEY and CDR2 SVGAGI. Trimming took off 2 bases at V and 5 bases at J, with 16 bases between the two ends.

The V and J genes are TRBV6-5 and TRBJ1-1; 10 bases match TRBD1. This CDR3 has 15 residues. CDR1 is MNHEY and CDR2 is SVGAGI in the germline V gene. V shed 5 bases and J 6 bases; nucleotides not matched to a gene: 9. CDR3 in amino acids: CASSPRTGGSSEAFF. The CDR3 DNA reads TGTGCCAGCAGTCCTCGGACAGGGGGAAGCTCTGAAGCTTTCTTT.

Remarks on this clone: It is unclear where the CDR3 begins or ends on the DNA, so no DNA is shown, and the CDR3 is as TCRdb lists it. The chain employs TRBV12-3 or TRBV12-4 and TRBJ2-7; the DNA was not used to check the table's D call, TRBD1. The CDR3 comprises 11 residues, both ends counted. CDR3 sequence reads: CASSFGTGTYF.

The V and J genes are TRBV4-3 and TRBJ2-3; D not resolved. Germline CDR1 is LGHNA and CDR2 is YSLEER. Trimming shortened V by 1 base and J by 6 bases, and 8 bases separated the two germline ends. The CDR3 runs 13 residues. The CDR3 DNA follows: TGCGCCAGCAGCCAAGGCATTCAGGATACGCAGTATTTT. Translation: CASSQGIQDTQYF.

The chain combines TRBV11-3 with TRBJ2-3; 15 bases are a match to TRBD2. This CDR3 comprises 17 residues. V gave up 5 bases and J gave up 2 bases; unmatched junction bases: 5. Germline V lookup: CDR1 SGHNT, CDR2 YENEEA. The CDR3 region is CASSGTSGGNTTDTQYF. The DNA for the CDR3 is TGTGCCAGCAGCGGGACTAGCGGGGGGAACACCACAGATACGCAGTATTTT.

The V gene is TRBV5-4, the J gene TRBJ2-3; TRBD2 aligns across 7 bases. The CDR3 totals 17 residues. V dropped 0 bases and J dropped 0; count of bases not matched to a gene: 7. The germline V gene encodes CDR1 SGHNT and CDR2 YYREEE (reference sequence). DNA of the CDR3: TGTGCCAGCAGCTTGGCGGTCGGGGGGACTAGCACAGATACGCAGTATTTT. Translated: CASSLAVGGTSTDTQYF.

V is TRBV6-2 or TRBV6-3 and J is TRBJ1-2; D not certain. The germline V and J ends were trimmed by 2 bases and 1 base, with 17 bases remaining between them. Per germline, CDR1 MNHEY and CDR2 SVGEGT. CDR3 length: 17 amino acids. DNA for the CDR3: TGTGCCAGCAGTTACGTCAGAACCGAGCGATTTAACTATGGCTACACCTTC. It encodes CASSYVRTERFNYGYTF.

CDR3 DNA: TGTGCCACCAGTCCGGGACAGGGGTTCTCTGGGGCCAACGTCCTGACTTTC. This sequence encodes CATSPGQGFSGANVLTF. V gene TRBV24-1 combines with J gene TRBJ2-6; 10 bases align to TRBD1. The CDR3 totals 17 residues. Germline V gene sequence: CDR1 KGHDR, CDR2 SFDVKD. The junction had 4 bases not matched to a gene; V was cut back by 6 bases and J by 0 bases.

This chain links TRBV24-1 with TRBJ2-1, with TRBD1 as a possible D gene (6 bases). The CDR3 is made up of 15 amino acids. V was cut by 0 bases and J by 6 bases, with 11 bases left in between. From germline, CDR1 is KGHDR and CDR2 SFDVKD. This CDR3 is CATSDLPRGSNEQFF. The CDR3 DNA reads as TGTGCCACCAGTGATTTGCCCAGGGGTTCCAATGAGCAGTTCTTC.

The chain couples TRBV28 to TRBJ2-1; TRBD2 agrees at 9 bases. In germline, CDR1 is MDHEN, CDR2 SYDVKM. This CDR3 has 17 residues. V dropped 8 bases and J dropped 4; count of bases not matched to a gene: 15. CDR3 amino acids: CASLGNSGRGWYNEQFF. The CDR3 DNA reads as TGTGCCAGCCTTGGCAATAGCGGGAGAGGTTGGTACAATGAGCAGTTCTTC.

V gene TRBV9 combines with J gene TRBJ2-1; perhaps TRBD2 as D (5 bases). Trimming took off 0 bases at V and 4 bases at J, with 11 bases between the two ends. The CDR3 consists of 15 residues. The germline V gene has CDR1 SGDLS and CDR2 YYNGEE. This CDR3 reads CASSVVGLQYNEQFF. The CDR3 DNA reads as TGTGCCAGCAGCGTAGTTGGACTTCAGTACAATGAGCAGTTCTTC.

The chain employs TRBV5-4 and TRBJ1-1; no definite D call. The CDR3 contains 13 residues. Germline lookup yields CDR1 SGHNT and CDR2 YYREEE (reference sequence). Trimming shortened V by 3 bases and J by 4 bases, and 10 bases separated the two germline ends. As DNA, the CDR3 is TGTGCCAGCAGCTATATGAGCGGCACTGAAGCTTTCTTT. Translated: CASSYMSGTEAFF.